What follows are 27 T cell receptor beta chains derived from one specimen sequenced in a study of OX40 agonist ivuxolimab in advanced cancers. The table came from immunoSEQ multiplex PCR; TCRdb's copy has only in-frame clones and leaves some out. The repertoire has around 19,000 clones, 86% of them found once; the top ten carry about 17%. Sequences were derived from CD4+ or CD8+ T cells sorted from blood, sampled in a trial of the OX40 agonist ivuxolimab. These receptors all stem from an adult with an advanced solid tumor such as melanoma, head and neck, liver or kidney cancer.

Only a few counts were recorded for this clone. The rearrangement uses TRBV10-1 and TRBJ1-2, with a weak D call TRBD1 (5 bases). Germline CDR1 reads WNHNN; CDR2 reads SYGVQD (reference sequence). The CDR3 is 15 amino acids. Trimming shortened V by 8 bases and J by 8 bases, and 24 bases separated the two germline ends. CDR3 nucleotides: TGCGCCAGCTCCCTTGGGAGCAGGTCGGGGCGGGGCTACACCTTC. It yields the protein CASSLGSRSGRGYTF.

This rearrangement joins TRBV23-1 to TRBJ1-5; D gene uncertain. TRBV23-1 is recorded as an ORF, its role being uncertain. V was clipped by 8 bases and J by 1 base, with 12 bases between them. This CDR3 spans 14 amino acids. CDR3 bases: TGCGCCAGCGGAGGGATTTTCAGCAATCAGCCCCAGCATTTT. Its protein is CASGGIFSNQPQHF.

The chain uses TRBV10-3 and TRBJ2-5; no firm D call. The CDR3 is made up of 13 amino acids. Germline V gene sequence: CDR1 ENHRY, CDR2 SYGVKD. V lost 6 bases and J lost 0, with 8 bases in between. Here the CDR3 reads CAIRAGDQETQYF. The CDR3, as DNA: TGTGCCATCAGGGCTGGAGACCAAGAGACCCAGTACTTC.

The genes are TRBV6-5 and TRBJ2-2, with 10 positions matching TRBD1. Losses at the gene ends were 6 bases for V and 5 bases for J; bases not matched to a gene: 3. The CDR3 is made up of 14 amino acids. Germline V gene lookup returns CDR1 MNHEY and CDR2 SVGAGI. The CDR3 nucleotides are TGTGCCAGCAGGGGGACAGGGGTTACCGGGGAGCTGTTTTTT. This encodes CASRGTGVTGELFF.

This clone came up a few times. The V call is TRBV2, the J call TRBJ1-5; 7 positions agree with TRBD1. The CDR3 totals 12 residues. The junction had 7 bases not matched to a gene; V was cut back by 5 bases and J by 12 bases. Germline loops: CDR1 SNHLY, CDR2 FYNNEI. The CDR3 nucleotides read TGTGCCAGCAGTCCAAGGACAGGTAGCCAGCATTTT. It encodes CASSPRTGSQHF.

The chain uses TRBV4-3 and TRBJ2-1; 8 bases agree with TRBD2. CDR1 is LGHNA and CDR2 is YSLEER in the germline V gene. The CDR3 loop spans 16 amino acids. Trimming at V came to 0 bases and at J to 3 bases, leaving 4 bases not matched to a gene. The CDR3 here is CASSQDGGRIYNEQFF. As DNA, the CDR3 is TGCGCCAGCAGCCAAGACGGCGGGAGGATCTACAATGAGCAGTTCTTC.

This chain links TRBV9 with TRBJ2-2; D not resolved. V dropped 0 bases and J dropped 0 bases, with 3 bases sitting between them. The CDR3 spans 14 residues. Germline CDR1 is SGDLS and CDR2 is YYNGEE. The CDR3 DNA follows: TGTGCCAGCAGCGTAGCCGCGAACACCGGGGAGCTGTTTTTT. As protein: CASSVAANTGELFF.

This clone has only one observation. The chain recombines TRBV29-1 with TRBJ2-1, with D perhaps TRBD2 (6 bases). Looked up from germline, CDR1 is SQVTM and CDR2 is ANQGSEA. CDR3 length: 12 amino acids. The CDR3 spells CSGDLGVNEQFF. CDR3 nucleotides: TGCAGTGGGGACTTAGGGGTGAATGAGCAGTTCTTC.

The gene calls are TRBV30 and TRBJ1-1; no firm D call. The CDR3 spans 12 residues. The V gene's germline CDR1 is GTSNPN and CDR2 SVGIG (reference sequence). V gave up 6 bases and J gave up 4 bases, with 12 bases separating them. The CDR3 is CACPASGTEAFF. CDR3 DNA sequence: TGTGCCTGCCCGGCTTCGGGCACTGAAGCTTTCTTT.

The chain joins TRBV5-6 to TRBJ2-7, with D unresolved. This CDR3 spans 11 amino acids. CDR1 SGHDT and CDR2 YYEEEE come from the germline V gene. V lost 3 bases and J lost 7, with 8 bases in between. The CDR3 sequence: CASSSRSEQYF. The CDR3 DNA reads TGTGCCAGCAGCTCTAGGTCAGAGCAGTACTTC. The variable domain in full, with the rest retrieved from reference TRBV5-6 and TRBJ2-7, is DAGVTQSPTHLIKTRGQQVTLRCSPKSGHDTVSWYQQALGQGPQFIFQYYEEEERQRGNFPDRFSGHQFPNYSSELNVNALLLGDSALYLCASSSRSEQYFGPGTRLTVT.

This chain links TRBV5-4 with TRBJ2-5, with D unclear. CDR1 and CDR2 from the germline V gene are SGHNT and YYREEE (reference sequence). Trimming cost V 1 base and J 5 bases, with 12 bases left between them. This CDR3 spans 14 amino acids. The chain's CDR3 is CASSLSPGPETQYF. The CDR3 coding sequence is TGTGCCAGCAGCTTGTCACCCGGGCCGGAGACCCAGTACTTC.

The rearrangement joins TRBV5-8 to TRBJ2-1; TRBD1 is a possible D gene (5 bases). Germline V gene data show CDR1 as SGHTS and CDR2 as YDEGEE. V lost 1 base and J 12 bases, leaving 20 bases between the germline ends. The CDR3 has 15 residues. This CDR3 reads CASSLWGGRAPGQFF. The CDR3, as DNA: TGTGCCAGCAGCTTGTGGGGCGGCCGGGCGCCCGGGCAGTTCTTC.

This chain joins TRBV9 and TRBJ2-1; 7 bases are shared with TRBD2. Germline V gives CDR1 SGDLS, CDR2 YYNGEE. Germline trimming cut 2 bases from V and 7 bases from J; bases unmatched to any gene: 12. The CDR3 covers 16 residues. CDR3 residues: CASSVFSVGGRNEQFF. CDR3 sequence (DNA): TGTGCCAGCAGCGTCTTCTCAGTGGGCGGGAGAAATGAGCAGTTCTTC.

This clone was found once. The V and J genes are TRBV7-1 and TRBJ1-2; D is ambiguous. TRBV7-1 is an ORF, and what it does is uncertain. CDR3 length equals 14 residues. Deletions cut 4 bases from V and 8 bases from J, with 17 bases between. CDR3 in DNA: TGTGCCAGCAGCTTATCGATAGAAGGCGGGGGCTACACCTTC. It translates to CASSLSIEGGGYTF.

V gene TRBV30 combines with J gene TRBJ1-1, with a possible D match to TRBD1 (5 bases). Germline V gene sequence: CDR1 GTSNPN, CDR2 SVGIG (reference sequence). The CDR3 runs to 14 residues. V lost 0 bases, J lost 4 bases, and 12 bases lay in between. CDR3 coding DNA: TGTGCCTGGAGTGTACCAGGGATAGGCACTGAAGCTTTCTTT. Residues: CAWSVPGIGTEAFF.

The chain joins TRBV18 to TRBJ1-5, with D perhaps TRBD1 (6 bases). There are 16 residues in the CDR3. Germline assignment: CDR1 KGHSH and CDR2 LQKENI. V shed 2 bases and J shed 0 bases, with 11 bases lying between them. This CDR3 is CASSPMGAGSNQPQHF. CDR3 in DNA: TGTGCCAGCTCACCAATGGGGGCGGGTAGCAATCAGCCCCAGCATTTT.

This clone has more than one count but fewer than ten. V usage is TRBV2 and J usage is TRBJ1-5; no clear D gene. The V gene's germline CDR1 is SNHLY and CDR2 FYNNEI. V was cut by 2 bases and J by 3 bases, with 5 bases left in between. The CDR3 runs to 13 residues. Here the CDR3 reads CASSEMDNQPQHF. In DNA form, the CDR3 reads TGTGCCAGCAGTGAAATGGACAATCAGCCCCAGCATTTT.

This clone was counted only a few times. The gene calls are TRBV11-3 and TRBJ2-1; tentatively, D is TRBD2 (6 bases). CDR3 length: 14 amino acids. Germline CDR1 reads SGHNT; CDR2 reads YENEEA. V was cut by 0 bases and J by 5 bases, with 8 bases left in between. The CDR3 sequence: CASSLELADNEQFF. CDR3 DNA: TGTGCCAGCAGCTTAGAACTAGCCGACAATGAGCAGTTCTTC.

J is TRBJ2-5 and V is TRBV19, with no clear D. V lost 5 bases and J lost 7, with 17 bases in between. Germline-derived CDR1 and CDR2 are LNHDA and SQIVND (reference sequence). The CDR3 is 14 residues long. The chain's CDR3 is CASSGSAAMVTQYF. The CDR3 DNA sequence: TGTGCCAGTAGTGGCTCGGCCGCCATGGTGACCCAGTACTTC.

The gene calls are TRBV7-2 and TRBJ2-3; the D is unclear. V was shortened by 1 base and J by 6 bases, with 11 bases between the two germline ends. CDR1 and CDR2 (germline): SGHTA, FQGNSA. CDR3 length equals 14 residues. CDR3 residues: CASSLEARPDTQYF. In DNA form, the CDR3 reads TGTGCCAGCAGCTTAGAGGCCCGTCCGGATACGCAGTATTTT. The full variable domain, in which reference TRBV7-2 and TRBJ2-3 provide the parts outside the CDR3, is GAGVSQSPSNKVTEKGKDVELRCDPISGHTALYWYRQSLGQGLEFLIYFQGNSAPDKSGLPSDRFSAERTGGSVSTLTIQRTQQEDSAVYLCASSLEARPDTQYFGPGTRLTVL.

This chain joins TRBV5-6 and TRBJ1-4; D is possibly TRBD1 (5 bases). The CDR3 length is 16 residues. The ends were cut back, 2 bases at V and 3 bases at J, with 14 bases in the middle. Looked up from germline, CDR1 is SGHDT and CDR2 is YYEEEE. Here the CDR3 DNA reads TGTGCCAGCAGCTTCGGGCAGGGTCGGGCTAATGAAAAACTGTTTTTT. It encodes CASSFGQGRANEKLFF.

This chain links TRBV10-3 with TRBJ2-2; D could derive from TRBD1 or TRBD2 (5 bases each). The CDR3 consists of 15 residues. The germline gives CDR1 ENHRY, CDR2 SYGVKD. Trimming stripped 10 bases from V and 1 base from J, with 16 bases between. The CDR3 here is CATTPGTVNTGELFF. The CDR3 bases are TGTGCCACCACCCCAGGGACGGTGAACACCGGGGAGCTGTTTTTT.

The chain employs TRBV6-5 and TRBJ2-3; a possible D gene is TRBD2 (5 bases). V gave up 8 bases and J gave up 0 bases, with 12 bases separating them. CDR3 length equals 14 residues. The V gene's germline CDR1 is MNHEY and CDR2 SVGAGI. CDR3 DNA: TGTGCCAGCCAGTTACGGACTAGCACAGATACGCAGTATTTT. This sequence encodes CASQLRTSTDTQYF.

This clone was seen a single time. The chain uses TRBV18 and TRBJ1-2, with a weak D call TRBD1 (6 bases). The V and J ends lost 3 bases and 4 bases respectively, with 15 bases between them. Germline CDR1 is KGHSH and CDR2 is LQKENI. The CDR3 has 15 residues. Written as DNA, the CDR3 is TGTGCCAGCTCACCTGGCGGGGGCAGAAGCTATGGCTACACCTTC. Translating it yields CASSPGGGRSYGYTF.

The chain is built from TRBV10-3 and TRBJ1-2, with D possibly matching TRBD1 (6 bases). Between the trimmed V and J ends, which lost 1 base and 7 bases, there was a span of 22 bases. The germline CDR1 and CDR2 sequences are ENHRY and SYGVKD. There are 17 residues in the CDR3. The CDR3 protein is CAISEWQGILGGSGYTF. The CDR3 nucleotides read TGTGCCATCAGTGAGTGGCAGGGGATTTTGGGAGGCTCTGGCTACACCTTC.

The gene calls are TRBV9 and TRBJ1-1, with no clear D. V was shortened by 0 bases and J by 7 bases, with 10 bases between the two germline ends. CDR3 length: 13 amino acids. The germline V gene has CDR1 SGDLS and CDR2 YYNGEE. As DNA, the CDR3 is TGTGCCAGCAGCGTAGGGGCTGCTGGTGAAGCTTTCTTT. This encodes CASSVGAAGEAFF.

The chain joins TRBV4-1 to TRBJ2-3; 9 bases line up with TRBD2. The ends lost 4 bases at V and 1 base at J; junction bases unmatched: 3. This CDR3 spans 15 amino acids. Germline CDR1 MGHRA, CDR2 YSYEKL. The CDR3, as DNA: TGCGCCAGCAGCCGCCCTAGCGGGGGCACAGATACGCAGTATTTT. Translated, it gives CASSRPSGGTDTQYF.